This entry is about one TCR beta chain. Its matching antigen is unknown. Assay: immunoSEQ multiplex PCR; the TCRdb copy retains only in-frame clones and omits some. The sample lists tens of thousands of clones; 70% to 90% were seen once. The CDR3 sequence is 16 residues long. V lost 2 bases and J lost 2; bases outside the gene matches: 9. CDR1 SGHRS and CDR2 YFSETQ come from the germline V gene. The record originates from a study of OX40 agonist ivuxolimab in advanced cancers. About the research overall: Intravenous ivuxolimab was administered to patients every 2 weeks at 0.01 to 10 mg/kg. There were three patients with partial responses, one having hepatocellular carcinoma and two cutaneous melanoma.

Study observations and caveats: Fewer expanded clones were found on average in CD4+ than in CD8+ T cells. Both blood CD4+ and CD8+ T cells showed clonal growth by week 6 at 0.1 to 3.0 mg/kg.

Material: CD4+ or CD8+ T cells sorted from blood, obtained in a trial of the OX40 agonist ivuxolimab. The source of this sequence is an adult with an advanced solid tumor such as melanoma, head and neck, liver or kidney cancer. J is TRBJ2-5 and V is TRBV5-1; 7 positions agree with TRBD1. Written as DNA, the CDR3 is TGCGCCAGCAGCTTAACAGGGGAACAAAATCAAGAGACCCAGTACTTC. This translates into CASSLTGEQNQETQYF.